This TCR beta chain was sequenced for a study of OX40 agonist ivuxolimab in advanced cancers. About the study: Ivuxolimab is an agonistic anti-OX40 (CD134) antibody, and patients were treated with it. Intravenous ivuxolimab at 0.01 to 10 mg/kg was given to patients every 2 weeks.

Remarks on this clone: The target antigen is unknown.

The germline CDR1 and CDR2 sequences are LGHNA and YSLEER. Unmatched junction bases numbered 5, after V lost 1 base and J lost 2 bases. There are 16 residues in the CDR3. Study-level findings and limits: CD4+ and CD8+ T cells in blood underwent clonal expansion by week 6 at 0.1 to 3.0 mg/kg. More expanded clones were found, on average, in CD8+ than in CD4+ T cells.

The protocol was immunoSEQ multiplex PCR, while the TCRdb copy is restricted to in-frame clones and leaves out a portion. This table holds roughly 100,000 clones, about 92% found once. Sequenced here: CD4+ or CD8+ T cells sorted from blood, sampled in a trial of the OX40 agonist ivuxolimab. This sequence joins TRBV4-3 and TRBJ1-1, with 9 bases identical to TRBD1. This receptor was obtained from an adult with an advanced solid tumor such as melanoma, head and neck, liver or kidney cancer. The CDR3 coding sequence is TGCGCCAGCAGCCAAGTCGGGACAGGGAATAACACTGAAGCTTTCTTT. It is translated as CASSQVGTGNNTEAFF.